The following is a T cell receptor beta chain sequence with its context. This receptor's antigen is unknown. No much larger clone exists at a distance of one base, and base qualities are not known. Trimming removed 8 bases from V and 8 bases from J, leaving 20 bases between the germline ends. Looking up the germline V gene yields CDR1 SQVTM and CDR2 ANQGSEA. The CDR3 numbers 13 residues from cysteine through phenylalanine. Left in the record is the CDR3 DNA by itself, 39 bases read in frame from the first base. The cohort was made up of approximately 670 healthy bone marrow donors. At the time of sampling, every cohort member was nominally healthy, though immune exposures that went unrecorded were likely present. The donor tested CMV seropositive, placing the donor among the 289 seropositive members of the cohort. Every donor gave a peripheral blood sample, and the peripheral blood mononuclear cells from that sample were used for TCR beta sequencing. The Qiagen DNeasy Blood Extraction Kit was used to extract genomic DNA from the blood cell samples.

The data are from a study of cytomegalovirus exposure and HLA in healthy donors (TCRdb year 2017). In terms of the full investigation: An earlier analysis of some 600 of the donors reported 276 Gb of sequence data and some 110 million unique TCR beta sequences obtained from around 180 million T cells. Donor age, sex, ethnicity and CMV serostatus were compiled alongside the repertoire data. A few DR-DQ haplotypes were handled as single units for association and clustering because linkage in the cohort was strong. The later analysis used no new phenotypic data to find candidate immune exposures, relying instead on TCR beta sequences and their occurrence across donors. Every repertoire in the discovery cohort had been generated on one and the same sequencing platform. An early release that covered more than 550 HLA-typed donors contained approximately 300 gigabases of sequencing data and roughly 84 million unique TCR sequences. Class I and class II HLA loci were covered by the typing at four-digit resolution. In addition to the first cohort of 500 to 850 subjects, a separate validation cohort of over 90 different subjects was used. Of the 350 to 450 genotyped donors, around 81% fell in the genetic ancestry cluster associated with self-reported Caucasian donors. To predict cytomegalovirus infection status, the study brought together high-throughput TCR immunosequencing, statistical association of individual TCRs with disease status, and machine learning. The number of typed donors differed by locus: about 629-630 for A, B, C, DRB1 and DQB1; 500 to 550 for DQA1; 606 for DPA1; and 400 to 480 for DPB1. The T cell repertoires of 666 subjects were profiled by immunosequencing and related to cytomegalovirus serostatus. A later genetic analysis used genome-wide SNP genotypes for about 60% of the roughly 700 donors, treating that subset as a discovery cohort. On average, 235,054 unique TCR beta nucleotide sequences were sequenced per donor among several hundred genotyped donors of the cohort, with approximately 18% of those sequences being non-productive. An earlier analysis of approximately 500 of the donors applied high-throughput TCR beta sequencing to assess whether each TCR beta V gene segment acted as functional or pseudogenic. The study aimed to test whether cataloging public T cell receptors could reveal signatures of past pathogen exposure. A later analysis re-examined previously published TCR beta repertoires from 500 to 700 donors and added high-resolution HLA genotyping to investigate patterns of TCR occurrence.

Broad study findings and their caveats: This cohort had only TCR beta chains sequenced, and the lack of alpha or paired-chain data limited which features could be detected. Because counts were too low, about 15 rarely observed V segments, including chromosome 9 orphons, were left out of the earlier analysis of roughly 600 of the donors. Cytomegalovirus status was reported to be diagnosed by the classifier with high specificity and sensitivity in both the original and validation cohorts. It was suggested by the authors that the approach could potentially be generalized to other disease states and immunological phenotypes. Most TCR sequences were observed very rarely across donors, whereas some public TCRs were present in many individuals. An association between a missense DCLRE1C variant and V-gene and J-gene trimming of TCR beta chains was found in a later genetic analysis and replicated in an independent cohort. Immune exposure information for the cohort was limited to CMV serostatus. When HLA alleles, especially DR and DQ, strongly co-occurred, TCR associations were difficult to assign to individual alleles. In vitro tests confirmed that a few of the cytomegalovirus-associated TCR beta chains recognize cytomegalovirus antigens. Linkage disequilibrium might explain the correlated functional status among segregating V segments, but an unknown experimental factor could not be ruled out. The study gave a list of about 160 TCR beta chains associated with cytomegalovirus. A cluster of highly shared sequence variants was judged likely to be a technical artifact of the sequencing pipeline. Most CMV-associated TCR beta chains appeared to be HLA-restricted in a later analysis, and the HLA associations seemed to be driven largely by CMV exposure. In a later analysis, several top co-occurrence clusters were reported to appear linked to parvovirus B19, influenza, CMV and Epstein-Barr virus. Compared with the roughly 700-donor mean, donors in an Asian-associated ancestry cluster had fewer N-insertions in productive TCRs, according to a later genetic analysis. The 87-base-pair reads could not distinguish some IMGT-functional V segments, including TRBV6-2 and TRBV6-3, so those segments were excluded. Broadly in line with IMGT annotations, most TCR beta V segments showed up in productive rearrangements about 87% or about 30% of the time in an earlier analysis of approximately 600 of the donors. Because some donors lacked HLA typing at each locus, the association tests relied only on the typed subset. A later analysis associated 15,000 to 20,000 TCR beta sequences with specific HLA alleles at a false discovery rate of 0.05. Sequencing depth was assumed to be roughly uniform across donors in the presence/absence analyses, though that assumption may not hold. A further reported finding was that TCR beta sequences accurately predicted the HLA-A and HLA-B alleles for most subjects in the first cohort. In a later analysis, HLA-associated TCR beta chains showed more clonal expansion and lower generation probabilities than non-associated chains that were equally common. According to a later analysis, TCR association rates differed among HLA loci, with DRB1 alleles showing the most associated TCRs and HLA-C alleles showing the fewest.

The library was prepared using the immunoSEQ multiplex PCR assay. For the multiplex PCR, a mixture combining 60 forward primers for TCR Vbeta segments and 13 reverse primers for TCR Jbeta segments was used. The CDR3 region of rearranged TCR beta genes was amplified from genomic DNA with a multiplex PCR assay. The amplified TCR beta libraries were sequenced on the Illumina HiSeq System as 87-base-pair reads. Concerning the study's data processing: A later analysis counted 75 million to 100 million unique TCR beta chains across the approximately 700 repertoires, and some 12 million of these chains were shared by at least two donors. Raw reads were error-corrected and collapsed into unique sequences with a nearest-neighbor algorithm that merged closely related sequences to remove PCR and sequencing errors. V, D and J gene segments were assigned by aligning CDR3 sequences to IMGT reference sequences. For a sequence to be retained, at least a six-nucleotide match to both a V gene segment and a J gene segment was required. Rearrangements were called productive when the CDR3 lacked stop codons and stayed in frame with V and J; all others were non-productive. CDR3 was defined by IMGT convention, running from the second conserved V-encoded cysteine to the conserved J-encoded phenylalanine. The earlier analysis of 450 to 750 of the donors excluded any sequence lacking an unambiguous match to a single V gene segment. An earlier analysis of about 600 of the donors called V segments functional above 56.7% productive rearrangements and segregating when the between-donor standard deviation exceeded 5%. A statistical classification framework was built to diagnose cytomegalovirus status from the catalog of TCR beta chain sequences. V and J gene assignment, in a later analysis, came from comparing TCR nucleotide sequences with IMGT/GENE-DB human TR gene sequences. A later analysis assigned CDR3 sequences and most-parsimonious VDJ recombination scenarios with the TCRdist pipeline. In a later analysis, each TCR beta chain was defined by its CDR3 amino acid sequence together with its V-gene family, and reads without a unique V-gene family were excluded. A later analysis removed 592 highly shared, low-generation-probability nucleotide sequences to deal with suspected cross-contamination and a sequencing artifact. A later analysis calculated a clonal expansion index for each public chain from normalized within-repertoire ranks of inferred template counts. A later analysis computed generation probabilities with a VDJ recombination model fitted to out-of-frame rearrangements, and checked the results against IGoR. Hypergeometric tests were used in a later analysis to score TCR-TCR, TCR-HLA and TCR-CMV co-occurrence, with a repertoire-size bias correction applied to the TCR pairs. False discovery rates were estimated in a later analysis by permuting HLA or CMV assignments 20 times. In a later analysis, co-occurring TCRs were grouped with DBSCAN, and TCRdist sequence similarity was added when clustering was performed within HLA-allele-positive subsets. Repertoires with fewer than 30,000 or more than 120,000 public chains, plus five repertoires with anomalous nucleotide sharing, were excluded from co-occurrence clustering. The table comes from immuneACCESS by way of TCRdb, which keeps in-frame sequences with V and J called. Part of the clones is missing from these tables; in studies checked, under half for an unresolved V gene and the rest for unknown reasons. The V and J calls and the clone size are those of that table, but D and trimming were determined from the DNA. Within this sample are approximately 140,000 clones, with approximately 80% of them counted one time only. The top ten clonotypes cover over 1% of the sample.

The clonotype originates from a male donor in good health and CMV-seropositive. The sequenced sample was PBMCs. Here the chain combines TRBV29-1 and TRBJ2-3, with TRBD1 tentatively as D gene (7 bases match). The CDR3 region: CSPIPQGGSTQYF. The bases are TGCAGCCCAATACCCCAGGGGGGATCTACGCAGTATTTT.